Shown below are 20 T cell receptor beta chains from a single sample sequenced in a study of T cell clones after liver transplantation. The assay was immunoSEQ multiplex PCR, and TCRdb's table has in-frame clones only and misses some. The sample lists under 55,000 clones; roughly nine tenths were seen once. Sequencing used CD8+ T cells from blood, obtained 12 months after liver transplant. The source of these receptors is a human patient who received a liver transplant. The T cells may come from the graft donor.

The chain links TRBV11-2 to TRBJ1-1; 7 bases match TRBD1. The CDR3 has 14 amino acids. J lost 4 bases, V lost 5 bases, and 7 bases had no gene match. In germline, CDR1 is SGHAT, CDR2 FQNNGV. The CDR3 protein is CASSTPGGGTEAFF. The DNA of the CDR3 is TGTGCCAGCAGCACCCCAGGGGGAGGCACTGAAGCTTTCTTT.

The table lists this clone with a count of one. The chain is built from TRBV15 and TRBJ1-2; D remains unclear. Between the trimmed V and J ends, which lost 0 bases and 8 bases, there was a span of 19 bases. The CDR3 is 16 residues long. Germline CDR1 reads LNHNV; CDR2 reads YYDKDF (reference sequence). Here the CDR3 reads CATSRDGESETAGYTF. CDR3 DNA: TGTGCCACCAGCAGAGATGGGGAGTCAGAGACGGCGGGCTACACCTTC.

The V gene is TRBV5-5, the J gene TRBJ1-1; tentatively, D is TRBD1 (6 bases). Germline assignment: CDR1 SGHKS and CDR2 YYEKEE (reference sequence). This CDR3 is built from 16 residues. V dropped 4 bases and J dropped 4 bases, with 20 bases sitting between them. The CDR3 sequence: CASSQGWGIVGTEAFF. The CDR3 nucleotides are TGTGCCAGCAGCCAGGGGTGGGGAATAGTAGGCACTGAAGCTTTCTTT.

The CDR3 DNA reads as TGTGCCAGCAGCTTAGTGGGACTCCATAATGAGCAGTTCTTC. Amino acids: CASSLVGLHNEQFF. V gene TRBV7-9 combines with J gene TRBJ2-1; D perhaps matches TRBD2 (6 bases). CDR3 length: 14 residues. Germline assignment: CDR1 SEHNR and CDR2 FQNEAQ (reference sequence). V gave up 1 base and J gave up 7 bases, with 11 bases separating them.

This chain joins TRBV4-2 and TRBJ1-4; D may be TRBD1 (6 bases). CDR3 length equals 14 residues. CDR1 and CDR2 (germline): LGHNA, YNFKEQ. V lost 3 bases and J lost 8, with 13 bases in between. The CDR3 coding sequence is TGTGCCAGCAGCCAGGAACCGGGACAAGAAAAACTGTTTTTT. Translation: CASSQEPGQEKLFF.

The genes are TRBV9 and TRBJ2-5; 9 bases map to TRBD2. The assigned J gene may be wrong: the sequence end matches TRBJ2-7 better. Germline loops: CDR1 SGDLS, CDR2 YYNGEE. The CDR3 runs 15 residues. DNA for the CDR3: TGTGCCAGCAGCCCGAGCGGGGGGAGCTCCTACGAGCAGTACTTC. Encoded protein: CASSPSGGSSYEQYF.

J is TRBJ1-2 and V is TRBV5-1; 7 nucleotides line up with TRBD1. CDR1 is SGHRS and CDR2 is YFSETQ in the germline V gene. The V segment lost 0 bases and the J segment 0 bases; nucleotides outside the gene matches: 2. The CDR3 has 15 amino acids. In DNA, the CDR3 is TGCGCCAGCAGCTTGGGGACAGGACCTAACTATGGCTACACCTTC. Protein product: CASSLGTGPNYGYTF.

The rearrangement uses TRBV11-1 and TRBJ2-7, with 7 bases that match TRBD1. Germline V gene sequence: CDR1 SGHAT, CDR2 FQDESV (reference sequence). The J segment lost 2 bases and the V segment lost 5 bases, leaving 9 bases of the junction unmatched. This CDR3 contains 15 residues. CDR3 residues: CASSPRDRSPYEQYF. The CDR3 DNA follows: TGTGCCAGCAGCCCACGGGACAGATCCCCCTACGAGCAGTACTTC.

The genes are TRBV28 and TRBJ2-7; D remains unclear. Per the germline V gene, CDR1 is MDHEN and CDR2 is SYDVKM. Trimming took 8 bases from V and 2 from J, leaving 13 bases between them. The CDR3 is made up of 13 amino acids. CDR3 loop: CASAPSLTYEQYF. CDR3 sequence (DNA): TGTGCCAGCGCGCCGTCGTTAACCTACGAGCAGTACTTC.

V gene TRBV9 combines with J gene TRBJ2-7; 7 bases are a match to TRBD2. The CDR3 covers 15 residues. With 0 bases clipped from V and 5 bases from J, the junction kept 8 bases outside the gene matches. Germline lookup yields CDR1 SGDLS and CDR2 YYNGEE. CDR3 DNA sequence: TGTGCCAGCAGCGTAGAAAGCGGGGTGGGCGACGAGCAGTACTTC. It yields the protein CASSVESGVGDEQYF.

DNA of the CDR3: TGTGCCACGTCGACAGGGGGTCCATACGAGCAGTACTTC. Its protein product is CATSTGGPYEQYF. This chain uses TRBV6-5 with TRBJ2-7; 9 nucleotides agree with TRBD1. CDR1 and CDR2 (germline): MNHEY, SVGAGI. The CDR3 contains 13 residues. Trimming at V came to 10 bases and at J to 4 bases, leaving 8 bases not matched to a gene.

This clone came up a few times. CDR3 nucleotide sequence: TGTGCCAGCAGCCCACAGGGTACTTATCCCGCTGGGGAGCAGTACTTC. Amino acids: CASSPQGTYPAGEQYF. The chain employs TRBV7-9 and TRBJ2-7; perhaps TRBD1 as D (6 bases). CDR1 SEHNR and CDR2 FQNEAQ come from the germline V gene (reference sequence). V lost 5 bases and J lost 7, with 24 bases in between. The CDR3 contains 16 residues.

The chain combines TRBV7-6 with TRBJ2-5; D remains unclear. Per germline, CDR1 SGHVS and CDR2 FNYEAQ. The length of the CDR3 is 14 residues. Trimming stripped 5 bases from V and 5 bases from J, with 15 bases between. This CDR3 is CASSNPTGWETQYF. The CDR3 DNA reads TGTGCCAGCAGCAATCCCACCGGGTGGGAGACCCAGTACTTC.

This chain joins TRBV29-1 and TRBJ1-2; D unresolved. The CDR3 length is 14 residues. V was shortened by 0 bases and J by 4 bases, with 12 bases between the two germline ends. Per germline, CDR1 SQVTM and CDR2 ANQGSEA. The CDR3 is CSVEDRASPYGYTF. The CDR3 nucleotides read TGCAGCGTTGAAGATAGAGCCAGTCCCTATGGCTACACCTTC.

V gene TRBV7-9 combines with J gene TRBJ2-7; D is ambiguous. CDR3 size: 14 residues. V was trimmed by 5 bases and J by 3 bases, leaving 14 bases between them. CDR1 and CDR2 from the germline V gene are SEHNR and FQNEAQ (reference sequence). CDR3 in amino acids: CASSPWADGYEQYF. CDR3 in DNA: TGTGCCAGCAGCCCCTGGGCAGATGGCTACGAGCAGTACTTC.

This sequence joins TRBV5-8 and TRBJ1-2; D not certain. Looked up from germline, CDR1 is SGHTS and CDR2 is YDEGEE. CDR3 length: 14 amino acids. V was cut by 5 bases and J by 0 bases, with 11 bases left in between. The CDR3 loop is CASSPGIANYGYTF. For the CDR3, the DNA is TGTGCCAGCAGTCCAGGTATAGCTAACTATGGCTACACCTTC.

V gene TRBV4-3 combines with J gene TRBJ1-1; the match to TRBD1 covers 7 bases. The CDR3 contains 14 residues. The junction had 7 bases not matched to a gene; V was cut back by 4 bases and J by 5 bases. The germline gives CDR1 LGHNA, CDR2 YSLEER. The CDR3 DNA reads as TGCGCCAGCAGCCTCCAGACAGGGTGGACTGAAGCTTTCTTT. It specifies CASSLQTGWTEAFF.

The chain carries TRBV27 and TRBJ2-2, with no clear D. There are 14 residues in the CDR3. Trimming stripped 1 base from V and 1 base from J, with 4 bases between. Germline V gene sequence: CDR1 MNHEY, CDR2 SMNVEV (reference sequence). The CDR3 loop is CASSLLENTGELFF. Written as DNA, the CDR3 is TGTGCCAGCAGTTTATTAGAGAACACCGGGGAGCTGTTTTTT.

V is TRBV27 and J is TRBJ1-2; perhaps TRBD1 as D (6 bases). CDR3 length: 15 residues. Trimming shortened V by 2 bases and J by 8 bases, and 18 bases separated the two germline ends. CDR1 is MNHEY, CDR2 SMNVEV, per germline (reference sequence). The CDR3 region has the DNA TGTGCCAGCAGTTTAGGGGGCCCGGGGGTTGACGGCTACACCTTC. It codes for CASSLGGPGVDGYTF.

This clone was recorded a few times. CDR3 nucleotides: TGTGCCAGCAGGAGCGGACAGATCTATGGCTACACCTTC. Its protein is CASRSGQIYGYTF. J is TRBJ1-2 and V is TRBV6-5, with a tentative D call TRBD1 (6 bases). The CDR3 runs 13 residues. The ends were cut back, 6 bases at V and 4 bases at J, with 12 bases in the middle. CDR1 is MNHEY, CDR2 SVGAGI, per germline.